This TCR beta chain appears in the sequencing data of a study of blood T cell repertoires in COVID-19. Turning to the study itself: There were acute and convalescent COVID-19 samples, and they came from the United States, Italy and Spain.

CDR1 is KGHDR and CDR2 is SFDVKD in the germline V gene. Trimming stripped 2 bases from V and 2 bases from J, with 12 bases between. The CDR3 extends over 15 amino acids. The method was immunoSEQ multiplex PCR; TCRdb's version includes in-frame clones alone and lacks a portion of them. Here the sample spans approximately 80,000 clones, under 85% being singletons. Source material: peripheral blood. This receptor was identified in a human donor in a cohort sampled during active COVID-19. The rearrangement joins TRBV24-1 to TRBJ2-7; maybe TRBD1 (6 bases). This chain's CDR3 is CATSDSRTAAYEQYF. The CDR3 DNA reads TGTGCCACCAGTGATTCCCGGACAGCCGCCTACGAGCAGTACTTC.